This T cell receptor beta chain was obtained from a study of blood T cells in healthy people across ages. This clonotype was found a few times. It was with a sample-barcoded 5' primer and a J-beta primer mix that a second PCR of about 6 to 12 cycles was run. TCRdb fed the 5' RACE reads into MiXCR, producing one record per CDR3 protein. The sample has about 970,000 distinct CDR3 sequences; approximately 50% are singletons. The germline gives CDR1 SGHAT, CDR2 FQNNGV. CDR3 length: 14 residues. The V gene lost 5 bases and the J gene lost 3 bases, with 11 bases spanning the gap. The clonotype was recovered from an older woman in good health. The V call is TRBV11-2, the J call TRBJ2-4; no firm D call. The material sequenced was blood. CDR3 nucleotides: TGTGCCAGCAGCCACGTTACGTTCAAAAACATTCAGTACTTC. Residues: CASSHVTFKNIQYF.